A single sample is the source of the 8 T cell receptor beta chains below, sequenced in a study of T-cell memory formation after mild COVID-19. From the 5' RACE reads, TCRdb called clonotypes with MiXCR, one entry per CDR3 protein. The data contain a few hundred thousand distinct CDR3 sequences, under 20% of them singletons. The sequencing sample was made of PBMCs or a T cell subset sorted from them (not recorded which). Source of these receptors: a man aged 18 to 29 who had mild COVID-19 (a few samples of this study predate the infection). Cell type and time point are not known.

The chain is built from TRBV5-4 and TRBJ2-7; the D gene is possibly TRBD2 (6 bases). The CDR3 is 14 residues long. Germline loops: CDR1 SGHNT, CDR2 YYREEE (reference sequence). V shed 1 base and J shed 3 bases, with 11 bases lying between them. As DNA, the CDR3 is TGTGCCAGCAGCTTGTCGGAAGCGGGCTACGAGCAGTACTTC. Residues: CASSLSEAGYEQYF. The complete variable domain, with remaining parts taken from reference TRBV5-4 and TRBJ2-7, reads ETGVTQSPTHLIKTRGQQVTLRCSSQSGHNTVSWYQQALGQGPQFIFQYYREEENGRGNFPPRFSGLQFPNYSSELNVNALELDDSALYLCASSLSEAGYEQYFGPGTRLTVT.

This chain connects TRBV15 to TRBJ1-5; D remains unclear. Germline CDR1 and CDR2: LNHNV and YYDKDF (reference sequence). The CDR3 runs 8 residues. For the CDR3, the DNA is TGTAGCAATCAGCCCCAGCATTTT. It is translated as CSNQPQHF.

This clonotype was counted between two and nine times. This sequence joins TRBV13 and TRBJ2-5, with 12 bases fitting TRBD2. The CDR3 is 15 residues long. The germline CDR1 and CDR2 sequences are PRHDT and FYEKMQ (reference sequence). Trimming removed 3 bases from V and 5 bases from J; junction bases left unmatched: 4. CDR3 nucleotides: TGTGCCAGCAGCTTGGCTAGCGGGGGGGCGGAGACCCAGTACTTC. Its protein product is CASSLASGGAETQYF.

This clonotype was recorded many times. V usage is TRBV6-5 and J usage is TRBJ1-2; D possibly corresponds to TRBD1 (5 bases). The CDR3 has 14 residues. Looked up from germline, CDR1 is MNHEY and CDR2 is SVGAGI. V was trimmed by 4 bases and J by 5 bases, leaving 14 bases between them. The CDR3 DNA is TGTGCCAGCAGTTTGGGGGGAGGGCCGTATGGCTACACCTTC. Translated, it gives CASSLGGGPYGYTF.

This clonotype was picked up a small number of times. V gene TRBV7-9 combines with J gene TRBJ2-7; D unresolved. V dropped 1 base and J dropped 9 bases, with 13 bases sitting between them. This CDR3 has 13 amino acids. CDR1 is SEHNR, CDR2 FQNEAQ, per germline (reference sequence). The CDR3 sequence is CASSLGTQTRQYF. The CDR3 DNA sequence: TGTGCCAGCAGCTTAGGAACTCAGACACGGCAGTACTTC. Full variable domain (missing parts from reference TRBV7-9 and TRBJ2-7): DTGVSQNPRHKITKRGQNVTFRCDPISEHNRLYWYRQTLGQGPEFLTYFQNEAQLEKSRLLSDRFSAERPKGSFSTLEIQRTEQGDSAMYLCASSLGTQTRQYFGPGTRLTVT.

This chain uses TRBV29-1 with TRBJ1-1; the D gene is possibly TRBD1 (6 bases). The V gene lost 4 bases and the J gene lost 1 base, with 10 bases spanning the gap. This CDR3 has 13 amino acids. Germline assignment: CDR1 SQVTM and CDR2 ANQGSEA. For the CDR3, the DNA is TGCAGCGTTGCTGGGACAAGGAACACTGAAGCTTTCTTT. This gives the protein CSVAGTRNTEAFF.

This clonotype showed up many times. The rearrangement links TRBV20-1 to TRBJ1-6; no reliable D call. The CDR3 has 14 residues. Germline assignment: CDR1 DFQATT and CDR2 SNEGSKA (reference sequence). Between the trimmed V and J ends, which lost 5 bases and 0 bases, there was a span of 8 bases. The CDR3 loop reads CSAEQSSYNSPLHF. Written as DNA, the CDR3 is TGCAGTGCTGAACAGAGCTCCTATAATTCACCCCTCCACTTT.

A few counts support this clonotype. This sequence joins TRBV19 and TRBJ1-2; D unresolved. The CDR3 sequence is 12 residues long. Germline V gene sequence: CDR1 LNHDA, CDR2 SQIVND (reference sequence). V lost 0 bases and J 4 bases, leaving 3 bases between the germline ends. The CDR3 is CASSIDVYGYTF. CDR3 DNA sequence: TGTGCCAGTAGTATAGATGTCTATGGCTACACCTTC.